The rows below give T cell receptor beta chains drawn from one sample of a study of T cells after yellow fever vaccination. TCRdb reprocessed the 5' RACE reads with MiXCR, giving one entry per CDR3 protein. The sample has about 160,000 distinct CDR3 sequences, about 7% seen once. The source was CD4+ T cells sorted from PBMCs, collected about 5 days after the first yellow fever vaccination. These receptors came from a man in his late teens or twenties who received the YFV17D yellow fever vaccine. Each CDR3 is given with its conserved first and last residue. A D gene is named only where the DNA matches it firmly. Some rows mark clone size as missing; the rest say once, few, many or name a class of expanded clone.

TRBV29-1	-	TRBJ2-1	many	TGCAGCGGGGCAGGGGTGATGGGGCCCCGCTCCTACAATGAGCAGTTCTTC	CSGAGVMGPRSYNEQFF
TRBV12-3/TRBV12-4	TRBD2	TRBJ2-2	-	TGTGCCAGCAGTCGGGGGAGGGCCACCGGGGAGCTGTTTTTT	CASSRGRATGELFF
TRBV6-5	-	TRBJ1-4	-	TGTGCCAGCAGCCCCAACAGCCCCGCTAATGAAAAACTGTTTTTT	CASSPNSPANEKLFF
TRBV4-3	-	TRBJ1-1	-	TGCGCCAGCAGCCAAGAGAGTCCCGGGGGCCGGGCTTTCTTT	CASSQESPGGRAFF
TRBV24-1	TRBD2	TRBJ2-1	few	TGTGCCACCAGTGATTTCATCGGGGGGGCGAATGAGCAGTTCTTC	CATSDFIGGANEQFF
TRBV7-9	-	TRBJ2-7	many	TGTGCCAGCAGCTTCGGGCCAGTACCATCCTACGAGCAGTACTTC	CASSFGPVPSYEQYF
TRBV7-2	TRBD2	TRBJ2-2	many	TGTGCCAGCAGTCGGGAGGGAACGAACACCGGGGAGCTGTTTTTT	CASSREGTNTGELFF
TRBV12-3/TRBV12-4	-	TRBJ1-2	-	TGTGCCAGCAGTTTATTACTGTCAGGCCGGGGTGGCTACACCTTC	CASSLLLSGRGGYTF
TRBV24-1	TRBD2	TRBJ2-1	many	TGTGCCACCAGTACGGGGGGCTCCTACAATGAGCAGTTCTTC	CATSTGGSYNEQFF
TRBV3-1	-	TRBJ1-6	few	TGTGCCAGCAGCCAACCTGAAGGGAATTCACCCCTCCACTTT	CASSQPEGNSPLHF
TRBV24-1	-	TRBJ2-3	-	TGTGCCACCGGGGATCCTAGGTCGCAGTATTTT	CATGDPRSQYF
TRBV11-3	TRBD2	TRBJ2-3	-	TGTGCCAGCAGCTTAGGAGCCACTAGCGGGGGTCTTTCTAGCACAGATACGCAGTATTTT	CASSLGATSGGLSSTDTQYF
TRBV5-1	TRBD2	TRBJ2-3	-	TGCGCCAGCAGCTTGGCCGCGACTAGCGGGGGATACACAGATACGCAGTATTTT	CASSLAATSGGYTDTQYF
TRBV19	-	TRBJ2-3	many	TGTGCCAGTAGTATAGATCGCCGTCTTACCCAGTATTTT	CASSIDRRLTQYF